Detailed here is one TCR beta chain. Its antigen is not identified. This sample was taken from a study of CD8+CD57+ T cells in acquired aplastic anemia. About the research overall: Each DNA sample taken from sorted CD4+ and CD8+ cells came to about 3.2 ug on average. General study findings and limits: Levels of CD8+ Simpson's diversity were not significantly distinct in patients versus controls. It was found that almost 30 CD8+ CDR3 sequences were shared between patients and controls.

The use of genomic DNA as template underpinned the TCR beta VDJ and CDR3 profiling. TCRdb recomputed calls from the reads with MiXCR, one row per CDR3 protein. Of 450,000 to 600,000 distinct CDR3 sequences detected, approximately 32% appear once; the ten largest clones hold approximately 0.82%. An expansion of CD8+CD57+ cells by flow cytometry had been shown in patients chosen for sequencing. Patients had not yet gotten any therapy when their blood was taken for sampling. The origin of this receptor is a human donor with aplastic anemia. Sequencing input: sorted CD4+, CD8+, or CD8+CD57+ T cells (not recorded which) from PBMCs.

The CDR3 reads CASSVVDNLPGELFF. DNA for the CDR3: TGTGCCAGCAGCGTAGTTGACAATCTCCCCGGGGAGCTGTTTTTT. The genes are TRBV9 and TRBJ2-2; no definite D call. The V and J ends lost 0 bases and 6 bases respectively, with 12 bases between them. The CDR3 runs to 15 residues. Germline CDR1 is SGDLS and CDR2 is YYNGEE.